This is a list of T cell receptor beta chains from one sample in a study of blood T cell repertoires in COVID-19. Profiled with immunoSEQ multiplex PCR; TCRdb holds only in-frame clones, not every one. The data contain a few hundred thousand clones, 84% of them singletons. The sequenced sample consisted of peripheral blood. These receptors all stem from a woman aged 60-75 years who had recovered from COVID-19. CDR3s include the opening cysteine and the closing phenylalanine or tryptophan. Fields, in order: V gene, J gene, D gene, clone size, CDR3 length, CDR3 protein, CDR3 DNA. D genes are given only for firm matches. Part of the rows lack a size; the others show once, few, many or a class for expanded clones.

V: TRBV7-6
J: TRBJ2-3
D: NA
size: NA
length: 18
CDR3: CASSLGVGGGASTDTQYF
DNA: TGTGCCAGCAGCTTAGGTGTGGGAGGGGGGGCATCCACAGATACGCAGTATTTT

V: TRBV10-3
J: TRBJ1-2
D: NA
size: NA
length: 17
CDR3: CAISESVNLRDNYGYTF
DNA: TGTGCCATCAGTGAGTCGGTAAATTTGCGGGATAACTATGGCTACACCTTC

V: TRBV3-1/TRBV3-2
J: TRBJ2-5
D: TRBD2
size: NA
length: 14
CDR3: CASSQRGGQETQYF
DNA: TGTGCCAGCAGCCAACGGGGGGGCCAAGAGACCCAGTACTTC

V: TRBV4-1
J: TRBJ2-1
D: TRBD2
size: once
length: 15
CDR3: CASSQVGLAENEQFF
DNA: TGCGCCAGCAGCCAAGTGGGACTAGCGGAGAATGAGCAGTTCTTC

V: TRBV5-6
J: TRBJ2-3
D: NA
size: NA
length: 16
CDR3: CASSLEQGGNTDTQYF
DNA: TGTGCCAGCAGCTTGGAACAGGGGGGGAACACAGATACGCAGTATTTT

V: TRBV5-1
J: TRBJ1-1
D: TRBD1
size: NA
length: 15
CDR3: CASSLAAEGATEAFF
DNA: TGCGCCAGCAGCTTGGCCGCGGAGGGGGCCACTGAAGCTTTCTTT

V: TRBV11-1
J: TRBJ1-1
D: NA
size: NA
length: 15
CDR3: CASSFDRNGNTEAFF
DNA: TGTGCCAGCAGCTTCGACAGGAATGGGAACACTGAAGCTTTCTTT

V: TRBV7-3
J: TRBJ1-5
D: NA
size: NA
length: 13
CDR3: CASSSQPGQPQHF
DNA: TGTGCCAGCAGCTCGCAACCAGGGCAGCCCCAGCATTTT

V: TRBV19
J: TRBJ1-4
D: TRBD1
size: once
length: 16
CDR3: CASRDHGGQENEKLFF
DNA: TGTGCCAGTAGAGACCACGGGGGACAGGAGAATGAAAAACTGTTTTTT

V: TRBV6-2/TRBV6-3
J: TRBJ2-5
D: TRBD1
size: few
length: 16
CDR3: CASSRRGQGAGETQYF
DNA: TGTGCCAGCAGTAGGAGAGGACAGGGGGCAGGGGAGACCCAGTACTTC

V: TRBV29-1
J: TRBJ1-2
D: NA
size: NA
length: 11
CDR3: CSVTLSGGYTF
DNA: TGCAGCGTTACCCTGTCCGGGGGCTACACCTTC

V: TRBV6-5
J: TRBJ1-1
D: TRBD1
size: NA
length: 14
CDR3: CASSRQGALPEAFF
DNA: TGTGCCAGCAGTAGACAGGGGGCCTTACCTGAAGCTTTCTTT

V: TRBV3-1/TRBV3-2
J: TRBJ2-2
D: NA
size: once
length: 16
CDR3: CASSQITQSSTGELFF
DNA: TGTGCCAGCAGCCAAATCACACAGTCCTCCACCGGGGAGCTGTTTTTT

V: TRBV29-1
J: TRBJ1-2
D: NA
size: NA
length: 14
CDR3: CSVAGQRDNYGYTF
DNA: TGCAGCGTTGCTGGACAGAGGGATAACTATGGCTACACCTTC

V: TRBV9
J: TRBJ2-7
D: NA
size: NA
length: 14
CDR3: CASSPQVDSYEQYF
DNA: TGTGCCAGCAGCCCGCAGGTAGACTCCTACGAGCAGTACTTC

V: TRBV27
J: TRBJ1-1
D: NA
size: NA
length: 13
CDR3: CASSFSGGPEAFF
DNA: TGTGCCAGCAGTTTTTCGGGGGGGCCCGAAGCTTTCTTT

V: TRBV7-7
J: TRBJ1-1
D: NA
size: NA
length: 13
CDR3: CASSQDSNTEAFF
DNA: TGTGCTAGCAGCCAGGACAGTAACACTGAAGCTTTCTTT

V: TRBV5-6
J: TRBJ2-5
D: TRBD2
size: NA
length: 18
CDR3: CASSLEGTSGDIPETQYF
DNA: TGTGCCAGCAGCTTGGAGGGGACTAGCGGGGACATCCCGGAGACCCAGTACTTC

V: TRBV5-1
J: TRBJ1-1
D: NA
size: once
length: 15
CDR3: CASSLEGPSSTEAFF
DNA: TGCGCCAGCAGCTTGGAGGGGCCTTCGAGCACTGAAGCTTTCTTT

V: TRBV18
J: TRBJ1-1
D: TRBD1
size: NA
length: 15
CDR3: CASSLGTGKNTEAFF
DNA: TGTGCCAGCTCACTCGGGACAGGGAAGAACACTGAAGCTTTCTTT

V: TRBV3-1/TRBV3-2
J: TRBJ1-1
D: TRBD1
size: NA
length: 16
CDR3: CASSLAGQGGNTEAFF
DNA: TGTGCCAGCAGCCTAGCGGGACAGGGCGGGAACACTGAAGCTTTCTTT